The 30 T cell receptor beta chains given below trace back to one sample, sequenced in a study of shared clonotypes between healthy human individuals. Repertoires were generated with immunoSEQ multiplex PCR, while TCRdb's copy carries only in-frame clones and drops some. This sample has under 2,500,000 clones; approximately 96% occur once, and the top ten carry roughly 0.13%. The sample was naive CD4+ T cells sorted from blood. This sample's subset: CD45RA+ positively selected. Source of these receptors: a man younger than 35 in good health.

The chain has TRBV14 and TRBJ2-3, with 14 bases that match TRBD2. V shed 5 bases, J shed 6 bases, and the junction held 7 bases outside the gene matches. Germline assignment: CDR1 SGHDN and CDR2 FVKESK. The CDR3 consists of 16 residues. In nucleotides, the CDR3 is TGTGCCAGCAGCTTCCGACTAGCGGGAGGGCCGGATACGCAGTATTTT. As protein: CASSFRLAGGPDTQYF.

This chain connects TRBV6-1 to TRBJ2-7, with D maybe TRBD1 (5 bases). V lost 10 bases and J lost 2, with 15 bases in between. Germline V lookup: CDR1 MNHNS, CDR2 SASEGT. CDR3 size: 13 residues. The CDR3 sequence is CATRSRATYEQYF. In nucleotides, the CDR3 is TGTGCCACCCGGAGCAGGGCTACCTACGAGCAGTACTTC.

This chain links TRBV18 with TRBJ2-3; tentative D call: TRBD1 (6 bases). The CDR3 contains 16 residues. Germline V gives CDR1 KGHSH, CDR2 LQKENI. V was shortened by 6 bases and J by 0 bases, with 16 bases between the two germline ends. The CDR3 here is CASSYGGLASTDTQYF. As DNA, the CDR3 is TGTGCCAGCTCCTATGGGGGCCTAGCTAGCACAGATACGCAGTATTTT. The complete variable domain, with remaining parts taken from reference TRBV18 and TRBJ2-3, reads NAGVMQNPRHLVRRRGQEARLRCSPMKGHSHVYWYRQLPEEGLKFMVYLQKENIIDESGMPKERFSAEFPKEGPSILRIQQVVRGDSAAYFCASSYGGLASTDTQYFGPGTRLTVL.

The CDR3 DNA is TGTGCCTGGAGTGTACGTCGGGCAGCGAACACTGAAGCTTTCTTT. It yields the protein CAWSVRRAANTEAFF. This chain connects TRBV30 to TRBJ1-1; D not resolved. Trimming left V 0 bases short and J 1 base short, with 12 bases between. CDR3 length equals 15 residues. CDR1 is GTSNPN and CDR2 is SVGIG in the germline V gene (reference sequence).

V usage is TRBV18 and J usage is TRBJ2-7, with D maybe TRBD1 (6 bases). Trimming removed 5 bases at V and 3 bases at J, with 11 bases between. This CDR3 comprises 13 residues. Germline V gene data show CDR1 as KGHSH and CDR2 as LQKENI. DNA for the CDR3: TGTGCCAGCTCAAAGACAGGAAACTACGAGCAGTACTTC. This encodes CASSKTGNYEQYF.

This chain joins TRBV19 and TRBJ2-7, with 7 nucleotides matching TRBD1. V dropped 8 bases and J dropped 2; count of bases not matched to a gene: 3. CDR3 size: 12 residues. Looked up from germline, CDR1 is LNHDA and CDR2 is SQIVND (reference sequence). CDR3 protein: CASGGTAYEQYF. CDR3 sequence (DNA): TGTGCCAGTGGTGGGACAGCCTACGAGCAGTACTTC.

The rearrangement joins TRBV4-3 to TRBJ2-3; either TRBD1 or TRBD2 may fit D (5 bases each). Trimming shortened V by 1 base and J by 8 bases, and 10 bases separated the two germline ends. There are 13 residues in the CDR3. Germline CDR1 is LGHNA and CDR2 is YSLEER. The CDR3 loop is CASSQGLGGTQYF. CDR3 bases: TGCGCCAGCAGCCAAGGCCTTGGGGGTACGCAGTATTTT.

The chain combines TRBV2 with TRBJ1-1, with a possible D match to TRBD1 (5 bases). The germline V and J ends were trimmed by 4 bases and 9 bases, with 15 bases remaining between them. This CDR3 is built from 13 residues. The germline gives CDR1 SNHLY, CDR2 FYNNEI. The CDR3 DNA reads TGTGCCAGCAGTGCCACAGGAGTTCTGAAAGCTTTCTTT. Translating gives CASSATGVLKAFF.

The rearrangement uses TRBV7-2 and TRBJ2-7, with D unresolved. Germline V gene data show CDR1 as SGHTA and CDR2 as FQGNSA. CDR3 length equals 16 residues. Deletions cut 1 base from V and 4 bases from J, with 17 bases between. The CDR3 DNA reads as TGTGCCAGCAGCTTAGACGCCGCAAATCGGGTTTACGAGCAGTACTTC. Translation gives CASSLDAANRVYEQYF.

The V call is TRBV7-2, the J call TRBJ2-7; 7 nucleotides align to TRBD1. The CDR3 has 15 amino acids. CDR1 is SGHTA, CDR2 FQGNSA, per germline. J gave up 1 base and V 6 bases, and 9 bases lay outside the gene matches. The CDR3 sequence is CASRKGQQNSYEQYF. The CDR3 DNA reads as TGTGCCAGCAGGAAGGGACAGCAAAATTCCTACGAGCAGTACTTC.

The chain employs TRBV6-6 and TRBJ1-5; D possibly corresponds to TRBD1 (5 bases). The CDR3 extends over 13 amino acids. Germline-derived CDR1 and CDR2 are MNHNY and SVGAGI (reference sequence). V was shortened by 5 bases and J by 7 bases, with 12 bases between the two germline ends. The CDR3 bases are TGTGCCAGCAGTATTGGGGGTGGGCAGCCCCAGCATTTT. It encodes CASSIGGGQPQHF.

The V call is TRBV10-1, the J call TRBJ2-1, with no clear D. CDR3 length: 12 amino acids. Germline V lookup: CDR1 WNHNN, CDR2 SYGVQD (reference sequence). The germline V and J ends were trimmed by 0 bases and 9 bases, with 6 bases remaining between them. This CDR3 is CASSESWSEQFF. The DNA of the CDR3 is TGCGCCAGCAGTGAGTCATGGTCTGAGCAGTTCTTC.

Written as DNA, the CDR3 is TGCGCCAGCACCGAGCCGGACGACTCCTACGAGCAGTACTTC. Translated: CASTEPDDSYEQYF. This chain connects TRBV10-1 to TRBJ2-7, with no clear D. Trimming took 7 bases from V and 0 from J, leaving 13 bases between them. The CDR3 is 14 residues long. Germline V lookup: CDR1 WNHNN, CDR2 SYGVQD (reference sequence).

This chain joins TRBV27 and TRBJ2-1, with a tentative D call TRBD2 (5 bases). This CDR3 has 15 residues. Germline lookup yields CDR1 MNHEY and CDR2 SMNVEV (reference sequence). Trimming removed 4 bases from V and 9 bases from J, with 19 bases in between. The CDR3 reads CASSSSGRGISEQFF. The DNA of the CDR3 is TGTGCCAGCAGTTCCTCCGGACGGGGAATTAGTGAGCAGTTCTTC.

In this sample, this clone turned up a few times. This chain joins TRBV19 and TRBJ1-1; D is unresolved. CDR3 size: 13 residues. Germline assignment: CDR1 LNHDA and CDR2 SQIVND (reference sequence). Trimming left V 5 bases short and J 3 bases short, with 10 bases between. CDR3 protein: CASSYIVDTEAFF. The CDR3 nucleotides are TGTGCCAGTAGTTACATCGTGGACACTGAAGCTTTCTTT.

The chain carries TRBV15 and TRBJ1-2; unclear D gene. CDR3 size: 14 residues. Trimming took off 2 bases at V and 5 bases at J, with 12 bases between the two ends. CDR1 is LNHNV and CDR2 is YYDKDF in the germline V gene (reference sequence). CDR3 residues: CATSRSMSQYGYTF. The CDR3 region has the DNA TGTGCCACCAGCAGATCAATGTCCCAGTATGGCTACACCTTC.

This chain joins TRBV5-5 and TRBJ2-7; maybe TRBD1 (5 bases). The CDR3 is 15 amino acids. Germline CDR1 reads SGHKS; CDR2 reads YYEKEE (reference sequence). With 1 base removed from V and 5 bases from J, the gap between germline ends came to 16 bases. The CDR3 loop reads CASSLNRKVTHEQYF. For the CDR3, the DNA is TGTGCCAGCAGCTTGAACAGGAAGGTTACCCACGAGCAGTACTTC.

V and J are TRBV28 and TRBJ1-2; 8 bases line up with TRBD1. CDR1 is MDHEN and CDR2 is SYDVKM in the germline V gene. V shed 5 bases, J shed 5 bases, and the junction held 10 bases outside the gene matches. This CDR3 is built from 15 residues. The CDR3 spells CASSKRIDRGYGYTF. As DNA, the CDR3 is TGTGCCAGCAGTAAGAGGATCGACAGGGGATATGGCTACACCTTC.

This chain uses TRBV5-6 with TRBJ1-5; D gene ambiguous. CDR1 and CDR2 (germline): SGHDT, YYEEEE. Trimming took off 4 bases at V and 5 bases at J, with 13 bases between the two ends. The CDR3 totals 14 residues. CDR3 nucleotide sequence: TGTGCCAGCAGCCTCCGGGCCACCTATCAGCCCCAGCATTTT. Translation: CASSLRATYQPQHF.

V gene TRBV4-3 combines with J gene TRBJ2-2; D gene unclear. Germline V gene data show CDR1 as LGHNA and CDR2 as YSLEER. The CDR3 is made up of 15 amino acids. Trimming shortened V by 5 bases and J by 0 bases, and 10 bases separated the two germline ends. Here the CDR3 DNA reads TGCGCCAGCAGCGAAACAGATTCGAACACCGGGGAGCTGTTTTTT. Residues: CASSETDSNTGELFF.

The J gene is TRBJ1-2, the V gene TRBV5-6; D is possibly TRBD1 (6 bases). The germline V and J ends were trimmed by 1 base and 4 bases, with 17 bases remaining between them. CDR3 length: 16 residues. Germline values: CDR1 SGHDT, CDR2 YYEEEE. The CDR3 loop is CASSLNQGPSSYGYTF. The DNA for the CDR3 is TGTGCCAGCAGCTTGAATCAGGGGCCTAGCTCCTATGGCTACACCTTC. The variable domain in full, with the rest retrieved from reference TRBV5-6 and TRBJ1-2, is DAGVTQSPTHLIKTRGQQVTLRCSPKSGHDTVSWYQQALGQGPQFIFQYYEEEERQRGNFPDRFSGHQFPNYSSELNVNALLLGDSALYLCASSLNQGPSSYGYTFGSGTRLTVV.

The gene calls are TRBV20-1 and TRBJ1-1; TRBD1 is a possible D gene (5 bases). Looked up from germline, CDR1 is DFQATT and CDR2 is SNEGSKA (reference sequence). The CDR3 extends over 11 amino acids. Here the CDR3 DNA reads TGCAGGACCTCGGGGGGGACTGAAGCTTTCTTT. This encodes CRTSGGTEAFF.

The chain combines TRBV5-1 with TRBJ2-7; 11 bases fit TRBD2. CDR3 length: 17 amino acids. CDR1 and CDR2 from the germline V gene are SGHRS and YFSETQ. The ends lost 2 bases at V and 2 bases at J; junction bases unmatched: 9. CDR3 nucleotides: TGCGCCAGCAGCTTCATTGGCACTAGCGGGGGTCCCTACGAGCAGTACTTC. This gives the protein CASSFIGTSGGPYEQYF.

The chain has TRBV12-2 and TRBJ1-6. TRBV12-2 represents a pseudogene. The CDR3 spans 15 residues. The CDR3 sequence: CASRTRGVWDSPLHF. The CDR3 nucleotides are TGTGCAAGTCGCACCCGCGGGGTCTGGGATTCACCCCTCCACTTT.

The genes are TRBV7-2 and TRBJ1-2, with 9 positions matching TRBD1. The V and J ends lost 7 bases and 2 bases, in that order; junction bases with no gene match: 8. Germline V gene sequence: CDR1 SGHTA, CDR2 FQGNSA. This CDR3 contains 15 residues. CDR3 in amino acids: CASTPQGAGNYGYTF. CDR3 in DNA: TGTGCCAGCACCCCACAGGGGGCGGGCAACTATGGCTACACCTTC. Full variable domain (missing parts from reference TRBV7-2 and TRBJ1-2): GAGVSQSPSNKVTEKGKDVELRCDPISGHTALYWYRQSLGQGLEFLIYFQGNSAPDKSGLPSDRFSAERTGGSVSTLTIQRTQQEDSAVYLCASTPQGAGNYGYTFGSGTRLTVV.

This chain uses TRBV12-5 with TRBJ1-6; tentatively, D is TRBD1 (5 bases). CDR1 is LGHNT, CDR2 FRNRAP, per germline. CDR3 length: 18 amino acids. Trimming stripped 1 base from V and 0 bases from J, with 13 bases between. This chain's CDR3 is CASGLARKGYSYNSPLHF. Written as DNA, the CDR3 is TGTGCTAGTGGTTTGGCCCGCAAGGGGTACTCCTATAATTCACCCCTCCACTTT.

This chain uses TRBV2 with TRBJ2-1, with TRBD1 identical over 7 bases. V gave up 6 bases and J gave up 4 bases; unmatched junction bases: 9. Germline CDR1 SNHLY, CDR2 FYNNEI. This CDR3 spans 15 amino acids. CDR3 loop: CASSPDRAYYNEQFF. In DNA form, the CDR3 reads TGTGCCAGCAGCCCAGACAGGGCCTATTACAATGAGCAGTTCTTC.

The chain recombines TRBV5-1 with TRBJ1-1; 8 nucleotides match TRBD1. This CDR3 has 13 residues. Losses at the gene ends were 2 bases for V and 5 bases for J; bases not matched to a gene: 2. Germline values: CDR1 SGHRS, CDR2 YFSETQ. CDR3: CASSFRQGTEAFF. The CDR3 DNA reads as TGCGCCAGCAGCTTCCGACAGGGGACTGAAGCTTTCTTT.

This clone was recorded once. CDR3 nucleotide sequence: TGTGCCAGCAGCGTAGAGGGGACAGGGAAGTACAATGAGCAGTTCTTC. Its translation is CASSVEGTGKYNEQFF. V usage is TRBV9 and J usage is TRBJ2-1; 9 bases line up with TRBD1. The V and J ends lost 0 bases and 4 bases, in that order; junction bases with no gene match: 5. This CDR3 is built from 16 residues. Germline V CDR1 and CDR2: SGDLS, YYNGEE.

A single count supports this clone. The chain has TRBV19 and TRBJ2-7; the D is unclear. Germline V CDR1 and CDR2: LNHDA, SQIVND (reference sequence). The CDR3 is 15 amino acids. V shed 3 bases and J shed 2 bases, with 14 bases lying between them. CDR3 amino acids: CASSITLNFAYEQYF. Here the CDR3 DNA reads TGTGCCAGTAGTATCACTCTCAACTTCGCCTACGAGCAGTACTTC.